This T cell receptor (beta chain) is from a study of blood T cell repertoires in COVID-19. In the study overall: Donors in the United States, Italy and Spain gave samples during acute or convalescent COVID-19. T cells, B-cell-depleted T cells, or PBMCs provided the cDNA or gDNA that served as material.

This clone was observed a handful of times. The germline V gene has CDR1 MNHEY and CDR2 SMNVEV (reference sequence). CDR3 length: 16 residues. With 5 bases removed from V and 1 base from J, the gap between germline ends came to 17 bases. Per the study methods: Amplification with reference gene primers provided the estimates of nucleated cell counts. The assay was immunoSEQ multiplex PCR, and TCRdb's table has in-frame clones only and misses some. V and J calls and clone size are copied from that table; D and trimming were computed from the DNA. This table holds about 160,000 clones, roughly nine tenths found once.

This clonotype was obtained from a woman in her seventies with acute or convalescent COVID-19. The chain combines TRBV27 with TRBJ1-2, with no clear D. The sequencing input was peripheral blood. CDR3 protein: CASSGAPAANNYGYTF. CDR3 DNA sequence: TGTGCCAGCAGTGGCGCCCCGGCAGCGAATAACTATGGCTACACCTTC.